The following is a T cell receptor beta chain sequence with its context. This clonotype was recorded many times. Its antigen is not yet known. The input lacks base qualities; no much larger clone sits a single base away. The data stem from a study of Graves' ophthalmopathy and Graves' hyperthyroidism listed by TCRdb under 2018. For the study in its entirety: Hyperthyroidism was considered stable if no progression to ophthalmopathy occurred within 18 months of follow-up. The study used TCR beta repertoire signatures to distinguish Graves' ophthalmopathy from Graves' hyperthyroidism and to predict progression to ophthalmopathy. In total, some 130 blood samples were TCR-sequenced: some 43 ophthalmopathy, approximately 80 hyperthyroidism and roughly 17 hyperthyroidism-to-ophthalmopathy patients. To explore V-J signatures that distinguish ophthalmopathy from hyperthyroidism, a discovery set of 100 patients was enrolled, made up of over 40 with ophthalmopathy and around 60 with stable hyperthyroidism. An independent validation cohort comprised some 18 hyperthyroidism patients and some 16 patients who later progressed from hyperthyroidism to ophthalmopathy. In more than five hyperthyroidism patients, the T-cell repertoires found in thyroid tissue were compared with those found in blood. After sampling, hyperthyroidism patients received methimazole starting at 30 mg daily, and ophthalmopathy patients received high-dose intravenous methylprednisolone. What the research found in general, with its limitations: Among expanded thyroid clonotypes with frequency above 0.001, most also showed up in blood, which suggests that blood repertoires may reflect the thyroid immune response. No statistical method was used to set the sample size in advance, and the investigators knew which group each participant was assigned to. In cross-validation, the 13-signature model distinguished ophthalmopathy from stable hyperthyroidism with around 86% sensitivity and around 84% specificity, while in the test set the corresponding values were 80% and 75%. In validation, the model predicted ophthalmopathy progression with about 71% sensitivity and roughly 72% specificity; 12 predicted patients were CT-confirmed with GO in a median of 6.5 months.

For repertoire sequencing, the TCR beta CDR3 regions were amplified from RNA transcripts. HTBI primers and the Qiagen OneStep RT-PCR kit were used in a first-round RT-PCR, which was followed by a second-round multiplex PCR, size selection and purification. Libraries were sequenced paired-end with 100 bp reads on an Illumina HiSeq2000. The published analysis was carried out like this. Reads were processed with SOAPnuke, discarding reads with adapters, uncalled bases, mean Phred below 15, or no exact constant-primer or identifier match. COPE v1.2.5 was used to merge the high-quality paired reads. Unique nucleotide sequences were defined as clonotypes and aligned to IMGT TRB V, D and J references using MiTCR v1.1. The analysis was limited to V-J combinations with a frequency above 0.0001, which together covered around 99% of the repertoires. A TCR clonal expansion and chaos score per V-J combination was defined as the ratio of F50 clonal expansion to chaos observed in the TCRdist matrix. Welch's t-statistics and random forest were used to narrow the features down to around 12 V-J combinations, which were then fed into a naive Bayes classifier. The similarity between thyroid and blood repertoires was quantified using the Morisita-Horn index. TCRdb's own reprocessing of the public reads used fastp at Q25 and MiXCR and kept productive beta chains. Rows with one shared CDR3 protein collapse into an entry with the most common genes and DNA. The V and J calls shown here were made by TCRdb, not taken from the authors' results. The sample includes 900,000 to 1,200,000 distinct CDR3 sequences, with less than 45% observed a single time. 11% of the sample belongs to the ten largest clones.

The CDR3 measures 16 amino acids from cysteine to phenylalanine. The kept DNA is CDR3 alone, 48 bases in frame from the first base. CDR1 SGHVS and CDR2 FNYEAQ were looked up in the germline V gene. The V end gives up 5 bases and the J end 3 bases, leaving 12 bases in the junction not matched to a gene. Hyperthyroidism patients were newly diagnosed, with disease duration under 2 months, and aged 18 to 65 years. Patients were excluded if they had other autoimmune diseases, uncontrolled infections, pregnancy or lactation. Clinical symptoms, serum thyroxine, TRAb, thyroid ultrasound and orbital computed tomography formed the basis of the diagnosis. Trizol reagent was used to extract the total RNA, and its quality was then checked on an Agilent 2100 Bioanalyzer.

Sequencing input: peripheral blood or thyroid tissue (not recorded which). The sequence was collected from an adult man with Graves' hyperthyroidism. The V and J segments used are TRBV7-6 and TRBJ2-7; 8 nucleotides in the junction match TRBD2. The CDR3 protein: CASSRRGGDGGYEQYF. In nucleotides, the sequence is TGTGCCAGCAGCCGACGGGGGGGTGACGGGGGCTACGAGCAGTACTTC. Here the CDR3 is joined to the reference TRBV7-6 and TRBJ2-7 genes, and the full variable domain is: GAGVSQSPRYKVTKRGQDVALRCDPISGHVSLYWYRQALGQGPEFLTYFNYEAQQDKSGLPNDRFSAERPEGSISTLTIQRTEQRDSAMYRCASSRRGGDGGYEQYFGPGTRLTVT.